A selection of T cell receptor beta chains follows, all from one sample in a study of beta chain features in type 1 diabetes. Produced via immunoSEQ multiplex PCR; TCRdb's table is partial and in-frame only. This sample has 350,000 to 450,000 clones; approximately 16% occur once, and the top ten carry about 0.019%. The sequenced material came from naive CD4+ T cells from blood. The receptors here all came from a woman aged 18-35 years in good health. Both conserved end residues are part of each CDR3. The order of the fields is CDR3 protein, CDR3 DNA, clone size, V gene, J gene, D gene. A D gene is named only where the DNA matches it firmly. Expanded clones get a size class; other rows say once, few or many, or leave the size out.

cdr3_aa: CASSQPTGNEPRAKNIQYF; cdr3_nt: TGTGCCAGCAGCCAGCCCACAGGGAATGAGCCGAGGGCCAAAAACATTCAGTACTTC; clone_size: .; v_call: TRBV11-2; j_call: TRBJ2-4; d_call: .
cdr3_aa: CASSPTSGSPNEQFF; cdr3_nt: TGCGCCAGCAGCCCGACTAGCGGGAGCCCCAATGAGCAGTTCTTC; clone_size: few; v_call: TRBV4-1; j_call: TRBJ2-1; d_call: TRBD2
cdr3_aa: CASSTGLAGGRETQYF; cdr3_nt: TGCGCCAGCAGTACCGGACTAGCGGGAGGGCGGGAGACCCAGTACTTC; clone_size: few; v_call: TRBV5-1; j_call: TRBJ2-5; d_call: TRBD2
cdr3_aa: CASSPRDRVYYEQYF; cdr3_nt: TGTGCCAGCAGTCCTCGGGACAGGGTTTACTACGAGCAGTACTTC; clone_size: .; v_call: TRBV28; j_call: TRBJ2-7; d_call: TRBD1
cdr3_aa: CAWSTGQRNGGSETQYF; cdr3_nt: TGTGCCTGGAGTACGGGACAGAGAAACGGTGGAAGTGAGACCCAGTACTTC; clone_size: .; v_call: TRBV30; j_call: TRBJ2-5; d_call: TRBD1
cdr3_aa: CASSLGLAGGANEQFF; cdr3_nt: TGTGCCAGCAGCTTAGGACTAGCGGGAGGGGCTAATGAGCAGTTCTTC; clone_size: .; v_call: TRBV11-1; j_call: TRBJ2-1; d_call: TRBD2
cdr3_aa: CASLPGGRFKTQYF; cdr3_nt: TGTGCCAGCCTTCCGGGCGGGAGGTTTAAGACCCAGTACTTC; clone_size: .; v_call: TRBV7-9; j_call: TRBJ2-5; d_call: TRBD2
cdr3_aa: CASSQVTFQGGYTF; cdr3_nt: TGTGCCAGCAGCCAAGTAACCTTCCAGGGAGGCTACACCTTC; clone_size: .; v_call: TRBV14; j_call: TRBJ1-2; d_call: .
cdr3_aa: CAWSKGLAGGPSYEQYF; cdr3_nt: TGTGCCTGGAGTAAAGGACTAGCGGGAGGGCCGTCCTACGAGCAGTACTTC; clone_size: .; v_call: TRBV30; j_call: TRBJ2-7; d_call: TRBD2
cdr3_aa: CASSSRLAVRNNEQFF; cdr3_nt: TGTGCCAGCAGCTCTAGACTAGCGGTGAGGAACAATGAGCAGTTCTTC; clone_size: few; v_call: TRBV7-2; j_call: TRBJ2-1; d_call: TRBD2
cdr3_aa: CSVAWDRRRREQFF; cdr3_nt: TGCAGCGTTGCCTGGGACAGGAGACGTCGTGAGCAGTTCTTC; clone_size: .; v_call: TRBV29-1; j_call: TRBJ2-1; d_call: TRBD1
cdr3_aa: CACEHGGDTQYF; cdr3_nt: TGTGCCTGCGAACACGGGGGAGATACGCAGTATTTT; clone_size: .; v_call: TRBV30; j_call: TRBJ2-3; d_call: .
cdr3_aa: CASSSFSSGSRYEQYF; cdr3_nt: TGTGCCAGCAGTTCCTTTTCTAGCGGGAGTAGATACGAGCAGTACTTC; clone_size: few; v_call: TRBV28; j_call: TRBJ2-7; d_call: TRBD2
cdr3_aa: CASSQRRSQETQYF; cdr3_nt: TGTGCCAGCAGCCAGAGGAGATCCCAAGAGACCCAGTACTTC; clone_size: .; v_call: TRBV14; j_call: TRBJ2-5; d_call: .
cdr3_aa: CSAGEETQYF; cdr3_nt: TGCAGTGCCGGGGAAGAGACCCAGTACTTC; clone_size: .; v_call: TRBV20-1; j_call: TRBJ2-5; d_call: .
cdr3_aa: CASRIPGTGIEGEQFF; cdr3_nt: TGTGCCAGCAGGATCCCCGGGACAGGGATAGAGGGTGAGCAGTTCTTC; clone_size: .; v_call: TRBV27; j_call: TRBJ2-1; d_call: TRBD1
cdr3_aa: CASLGRSTDTQYF; cdr3_nt: TGTGCCAGCTTGGGCCGAAGCACAGATACGCAGTATTTT; clone_size: .; v_call: TRBV18; j_call: TRBJ2-3; d_call: .
cdr3_aa: CAFPGTGGVETQYF; cdr3_nt: TGTGCCTTCCCCGGGACAGGGGGCGTTGAGACCCAGTACTTC; clone_size: few; v_call: TRBV7-9; j_call: TRBJ2-5; d_call: TRBD1
cdr3_aa: CASSLTRDRGYGYTF; cdr3_nt: TGTGCCAGCAGCTTGACTCGGGACAGGGGCTATGGCTACACCTTC; clone_size: .; v_call: TRBV5-6; j_call: TRBJ1-2; d_call: TRBD1
cdr3_aa: CAWGTSVTFSGANVLTF; cdr3_nt: TGTGCCTGGGGGACTAGCGTGACATTCTCTGGGGCCAACGTCCTGACTTTC; clone_size: .; v_call: TRBV30; j_call: TRBJ2-6; d_call: TRBD2
cdr3_aa: CASREGRPNTEAFF; cdr3_nt: TGTGCCAGCAGGGAAGGGAGACCCAACACTGAAGCTTTCTTT; clone_size: few; v_call: TRBV27; j_call: TRBJ1-1; d_call: .
cdr3_aa: CSVQHQGVSYEQYF; cdr3_nt: TGCAGCGTACAACATCAGGGGGTCTCCTACGAGCAGTACTTC; clone_size: few; v_call: TRBV29-1; j_call: TRBJ2-7; d_call: TRBD1
cdr3_aa: CASTSIGTSGLYEQYF; cdr3_nt: TGTGCCAGCACCTCAATAGGGACTAGCGGGTTGTACGAGCAGTACTTC; clone_size: .; v_call: TRBV5-4; j_call: TRBJ2-7; d_call: TRBD2
cdr3_aa: CASSPGQRMNTEAFF; cdr3_nt: TGTGCCAGTAGTCCGGGACAGAGAATGAACACTGAAGCTTTCTTT; clone_size: few; v_call: TRBV19; j_call: TRBJ1-1; d_call: TRBD1
cdr3_aa: CASSLRQGVGDTQYF; cdr3_nt: TGCGCCAGCAGCTTGCGTCAGGGGGTCGGGGATACGCAGTATTTT; clone_size: few; v_call: TRBV5-1; j_call: TRBJ2-3; d_call: TRBD1
cdr3_aa: CASSKGQPPGANVLTF; cdr3_nt: TGTGCCAGCAGCAAGGGACAGCCTCCTGGGGCCAACGTCCTGACTTTC; clone_size: .; v_call: TRBV7-2; j_call: TRBJ2-6; d_call: TRBD1
cdr3_aa: CASSQLMVARNEQFF; cdr3_nt: TGTGCCAGCAGCCAATTAATGGTAGCGCGAAATGAGCAGTTCTTC; clone_size: .; v_call: TRBV14; j_call: TRBJ2-1; d_call: .
cdr3_aa: CSASTLNTQYF; cdr3_nt: TGCAGTGCTTCGACTCTAAATACGCAGTATTTT; clone_size: .; v_call: TRBV20-1; j_call: TRBJ2-3; d_call: .
cdr3_aa: CASSSVRDTQYF; cdr3_nt: TGTGCCAGCAGCTCCGTTCGAGATACGCAGTATTTT; clone_size: few; v_call: TRBV11-3; j_call: TRBJ2-3; d_call: .
cdr3_aa: CSVERTSGAEQYF; cdr3_nt: TGCAGCGTTGAAAGGACTAGCGGGGCCGAGCAGTACTTC; clone_size: .; v_call: TRBV29-1; j_call: TRBJ2-7; d_call: TRBD2
cdr3_aa: CASTLAHRNTEAFF; cdr3_nt: TGTGCCAGCACCTTGGCCCACCGGAACACTGAAGCTTTCTTT; clone_size: few; v_call: TRBV6-5; j_call: TRBJ1-1; d_call: .
cdr3_aa: CAISEASAETQYF; cdr3_nt: TGTGCCATCAGTGAAGCTAGCGCGGAGACCCAGTACTTC; clone_size: .; v_call: TRBV10-3; j_call: TRBJ2-5; d_call: .
cdr3_aa: CASSFPGQTYEQYF; cdr3_nt: TGTGCCAGCAGCTTCCCGGGACAGACCTACGAGCAGTACTTC; clone_size: few; v_call: TRBV7-2; j_call: TRBJ2-7; d_call: TRBD1
cdr3_aa: CAWSPLLVAGEEQYF; cdr3_nt: TGTGCCTGGAGTCCCCTGCTAGTAGCGGGAGAGGAGCAGTACTTC; clone_size: .; v_call: TRBV30; j_call: TRBJ2-7; d_call: TRBD2
cdr3_aa: CASSLAPPGQGVRQPQHF; cdr3_nt: TGTGCCAGCAGCTTAGCCCCCCCCGGACAGGGGGTAAGGCAGCCCCAGCATTTT; clone_size: few; v_call: TRBV7-9; j_call: TRBJ1-5; d_call: TRBD1
cdr3_aa: CASSLAGVTGGETQYF; cdr3_nt: TGTGCCAGCAGCCTAGCGGGAGTTACTGGAGGAGAGACCCAGTACTTC; clone_size: few; v_call: TRBV4-2; j_call: TRBJ2-5; d_call: TRBD2
cdr3_aa: CASSLDRGPTDTQYF; cdr3_nt: TGTGCCAGCAGCTTAGACAGGGGGCCCACAGATACGCAGTATTTT; clone_size: few; v_call: TRBV13; j_call: TRBJ2-3; d_call: TRBD1
cdr3_aa: CASSQDTGGTDTQYF; cdr3_nt: TGTGCCAGCAGCCAAGATACAGGGGGGACAGATACGCAGTATTTT; clone_size: .; v_call: TRBV4-2; j_call: TRBJ2-3; d_call: TRBD1
cdr3_aa: CASSLAGTILGEQYF; cdr3_nt: TGCGCCAGCAGCTTGGCCGGGACTATCCTCGGCGAGCAGTACTTC; clone_size: .; v_call: TRBV5-1; j_call: TRBJ2-7; d_call: TRBD2
cdr3_aa: CAWSLGGSGNTIYF; cdr3_nt: TGTGCCTGGAGTTTAGGCGGCTCTGGAAACACCATATATTTT; clone_size: few; v_call: TRBV30; j_call: TRBJ1-3; d_call: .
cdr3_aa: CASSLEGDGYGYTF; cdr3_nt: TGCGCCAGCAGCTTGGAGGGAGACGGCTATGGCTACACCTTC; clone_size: once; v_call: TRBV5-1; j_call: TRBJ1-2; d_call: .
cdr3_aa: CASKPPGLTNEKLFF; cdr3_nt: TGTGCCAGCAAACCACCAGGGCTGACTAATGAAAAACTGTTTTTT; clone_size: .; v_call: TRBV28; j_call: TRBJ1-4; d_call: .
cdr3_aa: CASSPSSSVFYEQYF; cdr3_nt: TGTGCCAGCAGTCCATCTAGCTCTGTTTTCTACGAGCAGTACTTC; clone_size: few; v_call: TRBV6-5; j_call: TRBJ2-7; d_call: .
cdr3_aa: CAWTYKVTGTEAFF; cdr3_nt: TGTGCCTGGACCTACAAGGTGACGGGCACTGAAGCTTTCTTT; clone_size: few; v_call: TRBV30; j_call: TRBJ1-1; d_call: .
cdr3_aa: CASRRSSAGANVLTF; cdr3_nt: TGTGCCAGCAGGCGGAGCTCGGCTGGGGCCAACGTCCTGACTTTC; clone_size: few; v_call: TRBV2; j_call: TRBJ2-6; d_call: .